The 20 T cell receptor beta chains given below trace back to one sample, sequenced in a study of blood T cell repertoires in COVID-19. Clones were read by immunoSEQ multiplex PCR, and TCRdb kept only the in-frame ones, dropping some. This table holds 25,000 to 35,000 clones, approximately 91% found once. Material for sequencing was peripheral blood. These receptors originate from a human donor with active COVID-19. The donor label of this sample is uncertain.

In the case of this clone: A read error may account for a junction end that differs from germline. J is TRBJ1-1 and V is TRBV7-7; D is unresolved. The germline gives CDR1 SSHAT, CDR2 FNYEAQ (reference sequence). This CDR3 is 13 amino acids long. The CDR3 is CASSGGLGSEAFF. The CDR3 nucleotides read TGTGCTAGCAGCGGAGGGTTAGGTTCTGAAGCTTTCTTT.

The rearrangement links TRBV29-1 to TRBJ2-1; tentative D call: TRBD1 (6 bases). V lost 1 base, J lost 4 bases, and 14 bases lay in between. This CDR3 is built from 15 residues. CDR1 is SQVTM and CDR2 is ANQGSEA in the germline V gene. In nucleotides, the CDR3 is TGCAGCGTTGAAGGGGTAAGGACAGCATACAATGAGCAGTTCTTC. Protein: CSVEGVRTAYNEQFF.

In this sample, this clone turned up a few times. This chain joins TRBV24-1 and TRBJ2-7; D possibly corresponds to TRBD1 (7 bases). Looked up from germline, CDR1 is KGHDR and CDR2 is SFDVKD. There are 14 residues in the CDR3. Between the trimmed V and J ends, which lost 5 bases and 5 bases, there was a span of 15 bases. The CDR3 spells CATSGRGRNDEQYF. The CDR3 DNA sequence: TGTGCCACCAGTGGGAGGGGGCGGAATGACGAGCAGTACTTC.

The chain carries TRBV3-1 (or the pseudogene TRBV3-2) and TRBJ2-7; 9 bases agree with TRBD2. The V gene end was trimmed by 4 bases and the J gene end by 1 base; junction bases not matched to a gene: 11. Germline CDR1 reads LGHDT; CDR2 reads YNNKEL (reference sequence). The CDR3 is 17 residues long. CDR3 region: CASSPGSGRNFSYEQYF. The DNA of the CDR3 is TGTGCCAGCAGCCCCGGGAGCGGGAGGAACTTTTCCTACGAGCAGTACTTC.

The J gene is TRBJ2-7, the V gene TRBV6-2 or TRBV6-3; 7 bases agree with TRBD1. The CDR3 is 15 amino acids. Germline trimming cut 4 bases from V and 5 bases from J; bases unmatched to any gene: 11. CDR1 MNHEY and CDR2 SVGEGT come from the germline V gene. The CDR3 DNA is TGTGCCAGCAGTTTCCCCCAGGGGGAAGGCCACGAGCAGTACTTC. Its translation: CASSFPQGEGHEQYF.

The V and J genes are TRBV30 and TRBJ2-5; no clear D gene. Germline CDR1 is GTSNPN and CDR2 is SVGIG (reference sequence). Trimming took off 0 bases at V and 9 bases at J, with 8 bases between the two ends. The CDR3 contains 11 residues. CDR3 in DNA: TGTGCCTGGAGTGTAGACAAGGCCCAGTACTTC. Encoded protein: CAWSVDKAQYF. The whole variable domain, filled in from reference TRBV30 and TRBJ2-5, reads SQTIHQWPATLVQPVGSPLSLECTVEGTSNPNLYWYRQAAGRGLQLLFYSVGIGQISSEVPQNLSASRPQDRQFILSSKKLLLSDSGFYLCAWSVDKAQYFGPGTRLLVL.

The genes are TRBV4-1 and TRBJ1-1; D is undetermined. The V end was cut by 0 bases, the J end by 7 bases, with 18 bases between. The CDR3 loop spans 16 amino acids. The germline gives CDR1 MGHRA, CDR2 YSYEKL. CDR3 sequence (DNA): TGCGCCAGCAGCCAAGATCGGCAGGCAAGCGGGGTTGAAGCTTTCTTT. This codes for CASSQDRQASGVEAFF.

The chain combines TRBV7-2 with TRBJ1-1; a weak D match, TRBD1 (6 bases). Trimming cost V 7 bases and J 1 base, with 13 bases left between them. The CDR3 loop spans 14 amino acids. Germline lookup yields CDR1 SGHTA and CDR2 FQGNSA. CDR3 coding DNA: TGTGCCAGCACCTCCGGCAGGGGGAACACTGAAGCTTTCTTT. Protein: CASTSGRGNTEAFF.

CDR3 coding DNA: TGTGCCAGTCTTGAGCGTCTTGAAGCTTTCTTT. This codes for CASLERLEAFF. The chain recombines TRBV19 with TRBJ1-1; D call uncertain. CDR1 is LNHDA and CDR2 is SQIVND in the germline V gene (reference sequence). The CDR3 sequence is 11 residues long. V was clipped by 8 bases and J by 7 bases, with 11 bases between them. Full variable domain (outside the CDR3, taken from reference TRBV19 and TRBJ1-1): DGGITQSPKYLFRKEGQNVTLSCEQNLNHDAMYWYRQDPGQGLRLIYYSQIVNDFQKGDIAEGYSVSREKKESFPLTVTSAQKNPTAFYLCASLERLEAFFGQGTRLTVV.

The V and J genes are TRBV4-2 and TRBJ2-5, with 8 bases lining up with TRBD1. There are 15 residues in the CDR3. Looked up from germline, CDR1 is LGHNA and CDR2 is YNFKEQ. With 1 base clipped from V and 2 bases from J, the junction kept 3 bases outside the gene matches. This CDR3 reads CASSQGTGLQETQYF. In nucleotides, the CDR3 is TGTGCCAGCAGCCAAGGGACAGGGCTGCAAGAGACCCAGTACTTC.

The chain uses TRBV18 and TRBJ2-7; TRBD1 aligns across 9 bases. Per the germline V gene, CDR1 is KGHSH and CDR2 is LQKENI. After removal of 6 bases from V and 3 bases from J, the junction contained 3 bases not matched to a gene. The CDR3 is made up of 13 amino acids. CDR3 bases: TGTGCCAGCTCGGGGGGACAGGGCTACGAGCAGTACTTC. Translating it yields CASSGGQGYEQYF.

This clone was counted a few times. V and J are TRBV20-1 and TRBJ2-1; the D gene is possibly TRBD1 (5 bases). CDR1 is DFQATT, CDR2 SNEGSKA, per germline (reference sequence). The CDR3 contains 13 residues. The V gene lost 3 bases and the J gene lost 4 bases, with 10 bases spanning the gap. The DNA of the CDR3 is TGCAGTGCTAGTATACAGGATTACAATGAGCAGTTCTTC. Its translation is CSASIQDYNEQFF.

The rearrangement joins TRBV7-8 to TRBJ2-3; D perhaps matches TRBD1 (6 bases). Germline V gives CDR1 SGHVS, CDR2 FQNEAQ. The V gene lost 5 bases and the J gene lost 0 bases, with 15 bases spanning the gap. The CDR3 totals 16 residues. The CDR3 reads CASSPTRTVSTDTQYF. CDR3 DNA: TGTGCCAGCAGCCCCACTAGGACAGTGAGCACAGATACGCAGTATTTT.

This chain connects TRBV19 to TRBJ1-4; possibly TRBD1 for D (5 bases). The CDR3 is 13 residues long. CDR1 is LNHDA and CDR2 is SQIVND in the germline V gene (reference sequence). The V end was cut by 5 bases, the J end by 11 bases, with 15 bases between. The CDR3 DNA is TGTGCCAGTAGTGGGCCCGGACACGATAAACTGTTTTTT. Amino acids: CASSGPGHDKLFF.

J is TRBJ1-3 and V is TRBV7-8; possible D gene TRBD1, 6 bases. With 5 bases removed from V and 0 bases from J, the gap between germline ends came to 11 bases. CDR1 is SGHVS, CDR2 FQNEAQ, per germline. This CDR3 is built from 15 residues. CDR3: CASSPGGNSGNTIYF. CDR3 nucleotides: TGTGCCAGCAGCCCGGGGGGCAACTCTGGAAACACCATATATTTT.

In this sample, this clone turned up once. The chain combines TRBV5-1 with TRBJ2-5; TRBD2 aligns across 12 bases. The V gene's germline CDR1 is SGHRS and CDR2 YFSETQ. The V segment lost 4 bases and the J segment 3 bases; nucleotides outside the gene matches: 13. The CDR3 runs to 18 residues. DNA for the CDR3: TGCGCCAGCAGCCTAACGCTAGCGGGGGGGCTTGGGAAAGAGACCCAGTACTTC. It translates to CASSLTLAGGLGKETQYF.

This clone has only one observation. This chain connects TRBV6-5 to TRBJ2-1, with 10 bases aligning to TRBD2. This CDR3 is 14 amino acids long. The V gene's germline CDR1 is MNHEY and CDR2 SVGAGI. The V and J ends lost 9 bases and 4 bases, in that order; junction bases with no gene match: 6. CDR3: CASTSGADYNEQFF. The DNA for the CDR3 is TGTGCCAGTACTAGCGGGGCCGATTACAATGAGCAGTTCTTC.

The chain links TRBV10-2 to TRBJ1-6; 9 bases are a match to TRBD1. Germline loops: CDR1 WSHSY, CDR2 SAAADI. The CDR3 is 16 amino acids. The junction had 9 bases not matched to a gene; V was cut back by 6 bases and J by 6 bases. Here the CDR3 reads CASRITQGARNSPLHF. In nucleotides, the CDR3 is TGCGCCAGCAGGATCACACAGGGGGCTCGTAATTCACCCCTCCACTTT.

This sequence joins TRBV20-1 and TRBJ1-2; no definite D call. Germline V gene data show CDR1 as DFQATT and CDR2 as SNEGSKA (reference sequence). CDR3 length equals 12 residues. Trimming left V 6 bases short and J 1 base short, with 9 bases between. The chain's CDR3 is CSASPLNYGYTF. The CDR3 nucleotides are TGCAGTGCGAGTCCCCTTAACTATGGCTACACCTTC.

The rearrangement uses TRBV14 and TRBJ2-5, with no clear D. CDR1 and CDR2 from the germline V gene are SGHDN and FVKESK. This CDR3 has 13 amino acids. V dropped 4 bases and J dropped 5 bases, with 11 bases sitting between them. The CDR3 region is CASSPELGETQYF. DNA for the CDR3: TGTGCCAGCAGCCCCGAACTCGGGGAGACCCAGTACTTC.